This T cell receptor beta chain originates from a study of T cell responses to AZD1222 COVID-19 vaccine. Study results and limitations: Donors skewed white British and female; clonal diversity was possibly underestimated.

The table came from immunoSEQ multiplex PCR; TCRdb's copy has only in-frame clones and leaves some out. Altogether tens of thousands of clones are present, around 85% being singletons, with the ten largest covering 20% to 25%. J lost 1 base, V lost 5 bases, and 9 bases had no gene match. This CDR3 contains 16 residues. From germline, CDR1 is SEHNR and CDR2 FQNEAQ (reference sequence). As regards this clone: Its antigen is as yet unknown.

This receptor was obtained from an adult in good health. This chain connects TRBV7-9 to TRBJ2-5, with 8 nucleotides matching TRBD2. The sample was peripheral blood, taken on day 0 of MenACWY control vaccination. CDR3 region: CASSTRGGGIQETQYF. The CDR3, as DNA: TGTGCCAGCAGCACAAGGGGCGGGGGGATCCAAGAGACCCAGTACTTC.